This T cell receptor (beta chain) was captured by sequencing in a study of molecular identifiers for immune sequencing clone quantification. The table lists this clonotype with many counts. TCRdb analysed the PCR reads with MiXCR anew, one entry per CDR3 protein. This table has about 640,000 distinct CDR3 sequences, about 20% appearing once. V lost 2 bases and J 0 bases, leaving 19 bases between the germline ends. The germline V gene has CDR1 SGHTA and CDR2 FQGNSA. The CDR3 extends over 18 amino acids. The receptor comes from a human donor in good health. Some libraries in this study had Jurkat cell RNA spiked in. Sequenced sample: naive CD8+ T cells from blood, with Jurkat cell RNA spiked in. This sample's subset: FACS-sorted CD8+CD4-CCR7+CD45RA+ naive T cells. The gene calls are TRBV7-2 and TRBJ1-1, with D uncertain. The CDR3 nucleotides are TGTGCCAGCAGCTTAAGTCTCTTGCAGGTAACCATGAACACTGAAGCTTTCTTT. Its translation: CASSLSLLQVTMNTEAFF.